The TCR beta chain described here comes from a study of shared clonotypes between healthy human individuals. Study overall: Each donor's CD4 naive and CD4 memory cells filled three plates apiece, CD8 naive two, and CD8 memory one.

Concerning this clone itself: Its antigen remains unidentified.

Measured with immunoSEQ multiplex PCR; TCRdb has only the in-frame clones, and not every one. The table shows more than 400,000 clones, with roughly 95% occurring only once. Trimming stripped 3 bases from V and 1 base from J, with 6 bases between. From germline, CDR1 is MDHEN and CDR2 SYDVKM. CDR3 length: 13 residues. Study findings and constraints: Larger estimated richness was generally recorded for naive subsets relative to memory subsets. Sharing of clonotypes among donors was expected to vary with sequencing depth.

The receptor comes from a woman in her thirties in good health. Sequencing input: naive CD4+ T cells sorted from blood. Subset denoted: CD45RA+ positively selected. This chain links TRBV28 with TRBJ1-1; D call uncertain. The CDR3 region is CASSFFPNTEAFF. The CDR3 DNA is TGTGCCAGCAGTTTCTTTCCGAACACTGAAGCTTTCTTT.